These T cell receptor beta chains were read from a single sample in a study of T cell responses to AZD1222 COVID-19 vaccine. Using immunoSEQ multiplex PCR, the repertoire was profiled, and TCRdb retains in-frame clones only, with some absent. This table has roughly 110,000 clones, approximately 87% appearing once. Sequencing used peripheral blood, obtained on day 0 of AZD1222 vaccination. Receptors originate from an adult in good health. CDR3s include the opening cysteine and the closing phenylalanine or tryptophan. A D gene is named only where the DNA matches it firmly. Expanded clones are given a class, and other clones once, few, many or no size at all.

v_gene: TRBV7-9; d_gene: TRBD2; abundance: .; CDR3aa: CASSSRVSGRGETQYF
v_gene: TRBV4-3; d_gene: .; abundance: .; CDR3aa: CASSQEIRGSLTFSGNTIYF
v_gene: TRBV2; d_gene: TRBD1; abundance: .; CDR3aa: CASSPRQGGNTIYF
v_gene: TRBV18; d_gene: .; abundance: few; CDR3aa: CASSPGNTEAFF
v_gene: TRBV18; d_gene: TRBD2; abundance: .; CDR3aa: CASSPLTSGNTGELFF
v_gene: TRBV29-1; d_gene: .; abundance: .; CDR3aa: CSLIGPPRETQYF
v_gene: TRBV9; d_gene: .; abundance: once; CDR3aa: CASSGGGHSGEGYQPQHF
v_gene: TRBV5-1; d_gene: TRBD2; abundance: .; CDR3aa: CASSLELAGAYEQYF
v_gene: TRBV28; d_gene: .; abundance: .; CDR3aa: CAAGVTGGANVLTF
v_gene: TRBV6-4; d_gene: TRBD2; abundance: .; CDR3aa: CASSGRTSGSYNEQFF
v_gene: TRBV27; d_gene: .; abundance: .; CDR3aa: CASSFLNTGELFF
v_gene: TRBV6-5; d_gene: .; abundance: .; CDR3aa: CASSRTGRDTQYF
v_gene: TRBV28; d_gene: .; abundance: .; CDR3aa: CASLSPGAGGEKLFF
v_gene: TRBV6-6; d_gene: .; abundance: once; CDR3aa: CASNEEGRGESYGYTF
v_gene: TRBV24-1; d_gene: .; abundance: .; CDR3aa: CATPGGSLRCGELFF
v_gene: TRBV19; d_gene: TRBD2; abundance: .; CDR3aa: CASKPGGPYYEQYF
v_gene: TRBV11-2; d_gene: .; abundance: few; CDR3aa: CASSPQSYGYTF
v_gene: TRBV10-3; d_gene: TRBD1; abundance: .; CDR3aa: CAISGSGQELHSYEQYF
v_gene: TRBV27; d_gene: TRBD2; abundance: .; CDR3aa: CASSLWGLAGAYNEQFF
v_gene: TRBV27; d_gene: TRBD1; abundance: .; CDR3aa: CASSLSPGGEKLFF
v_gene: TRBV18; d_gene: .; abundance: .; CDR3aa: CASSPRGSSGNTIYF
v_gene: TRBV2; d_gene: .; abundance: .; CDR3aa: CAVRQGNGNQPQHF
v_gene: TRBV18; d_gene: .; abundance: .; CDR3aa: CASSLGEGEAFF
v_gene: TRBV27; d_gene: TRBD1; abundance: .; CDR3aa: CASSLYADRDRSNQPQHF
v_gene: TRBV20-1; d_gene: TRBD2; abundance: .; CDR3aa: CSASRGPGLAEYNEQFF
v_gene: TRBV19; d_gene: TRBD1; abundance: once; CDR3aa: CASSIQGAVSNQPQHF
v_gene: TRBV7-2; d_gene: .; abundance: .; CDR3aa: CASRREGGTEAFF
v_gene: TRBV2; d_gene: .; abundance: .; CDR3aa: CASSVQKETQYF
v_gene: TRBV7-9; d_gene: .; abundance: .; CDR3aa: CASSLARGGPSTGELFF
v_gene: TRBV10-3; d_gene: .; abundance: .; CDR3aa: CAIRSGDGNNQPQHF
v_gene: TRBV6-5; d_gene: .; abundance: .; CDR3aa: CASSYWADLNTEAFF
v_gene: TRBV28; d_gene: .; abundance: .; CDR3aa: CASSNRVRANEKLFF